This record looks at one T cell receptor beta chain sequence and its context. The antigen is unknown. Time point noted: cycle 4 day 1 (C4D1), after less than 7 weeks of nivolumab. Every one of the patients relapsed after autologous stem cell transplantation (brentuximab vedotin exposure was variable). The data were taken from a study of PD-1 blockade in classical Hodgkin lymphoma. Study results and caveats: Diminished baseline TCR diversity has been reported in newly diagnosed patients relative to healthy donors. Exclusion covered patients beginning nivolumab under 1 year post-ASCT. CD4+ TCR diversity, unlike CD8+, climbed significantly by C4D1.

J was trimmed by 1 base and V by 7 bases; bases with no gene match: 5. The CDR3 has 15 amino acids. Germline V CDR1 and CDR2: SNHLY, FYNNEI. The data were produced by immunoSEQ multiplex PCR, yet TCRdb's version contains in-frame clones alone and is incomplete. The sample lists more than 90,000 clones, roughly 73% occurring once. The sample in question was peripheral blood mononuclear cells (PBMCs), obtained before the fourth cycle of nivolumab. The chain combines TRBV2 with TRBJ2-3; 10 nucleotides align to TRBD1. The TCR was taken from a human donor with classical Hodgkin lymphoma. CDR3 sequence reads: CASKLGTGGTDTQYF. The CDR3 DNA is TGTGCCAGCAAGCTAGGGACAGGGGGCACAGATACGCAGTATTTT.